This T cell receptor beta chain was profiled in a study of chemoradiotherapy in HPV16-positive cancers. Produced via immunoSEQ multiplex PCR; TCRdb's table is partial and in-frame only. The sample records approximately 14,000 clones, approximately 91% being singletons. CDR1 is SGDLS and CDR2 is YYNGEE in the germline V gene. The CDR3 runs to 13 residues. V shed 7 bases and J shed 2 bases, with 12 bases lying between them. The sample in question was blood, obtained from a patient who underwent chemoradiotherapy. This rearrangement joins TRBV9 to TRBJ1-2, with D maybe TRBD1 (5 bases). This sequence originates from a human donor with HPV-associated anogenital cancer. For the CDR3, the DNA is TGTGCCAGCGGGGGGATTCTCAACTATGGCTACACCTTC. This translates into CASGGILNYGYTF.